Given below is one T cell receptor (beta chain) in context. This entry comes from a study of blood T cell repertoires in COVID-19. Study at large: Sample material is recorded as cDNA or gDNA derived from T cells, B-cell-depleted T cells, or PBMCs.

In the study's own analysis: Amplifying reference gene primers gave estimates of nucleated cell counts. Sequenced by immunoSEQ multiplex PCR; TCRdb stores in-frame clones only, minus some. From that table come the V and J calls and clone size; the DNA was used to work out D and trimming. The table has approximately 90,000 clones, about 77% seen once. CDR1 is PRHDT and CDR2 is FYEKMQ in the germline V gene (reference sequence). The CDR3 loop spans 13 amino acids. The ends lost 3 bases at V and 9 bases at J; junction bases unmatched: 5. The J gene is TRBJ2-7, the V gene TRBV13; TRBD1 matches 10 bases. Material for sequencing was peripheral blood. The receptor was isolated from a man in his 70s with COVID-19, enrolled during active disease. The CDR3 loop reads CASSFGQGDAQYF. The CDR3 nucleotides read TGTGCCAGCAGCTTCGGACAGGGGGATGCGCAGTACTTC.